This T cell receptor beta chain was recovered during a study of T-cell reconstitution after alpha-beta-depleted transplantation in children. Whole-study findings and limits: As was reported, about two months after transplant, alpha-beta T cells came from several hundred expanded graft clones. Newly produced T cells mostly accounted for T-cell counts and diversity one year post-transplant.

Preparation of the TCRbeta library was carried out with unique molecular identifiers. TCRdb processed the PCR reads anew with MiXCR; each CDR3 protein has one entry. The sample has around 670,000 distinct CDR3 sequences; approximately 14% are singletons. Ten or more counts support this clonotype. Antigen: not known. Between the trimmed V and J ends, which lost 5 bases and 8 bases, there was a span of 12 bases. The CDR3 is made up of 11 amino acids. Germline CDR1 DFQATT, CDR2 SNEGSKA (reference sequence). The V and J genes are TRBV20-1 and TRBJ1-1; no reliable D call. The clonotype was recovered from a girl aged 2 to 9 with congenital amegakaryocytic thrombocytopenia, due to receive a stem cell transplant. The sequences come from PBMCs, collected before TCRalphabeta/CD19-depleted stem cell transplant. This chain's CDR3 is CSARRMVEAFF. CDR3 DNA sequence: TGCAGTGCTCGGAGGATGGTCGAAGCTTTCTTT.